This entry lists 23 T cell receptor beta chains sequenced from one sample in a study of blood T cell repertoires in COVID-19. Only in-frame clones appear in the TCRdb table, and some are missing; sequencing was by immunoSEQ multiplex PCR. Of about 270,000 clones listed, over 75% are singletons. What was sequenced was PBMCs or T cells enriched from blood (not recorded which). These receptors all stem from a woman under 30 who had recovered from COVID-19.

This chain connects TRBV7-2 to TRBJ2-2; perhaps TRBD1 as D (5 bases). Looked up from germline, CDR1 is SGHTA and CDR2 is FQGNSA. This CDR3 region has 15 residues. Trimming pared 3 bases from V and 0 bases from J, leaving 8 bases between. CDR3 in amino acids: CASSLGPSNTGELFF. The DNA of the CDR3 is TGTGCCAGCAGCTTGGGGCCCTCGAACACCGGGGAGCTGTTTTTT.

This clone was detected only a few times. The chain is built from TRBV6-5 and TRBJ1-5, with D uncertain. Germline CDR1 MNHEY, CDR2 SVGAGI. With 8 bases removed from V and 3 bases from J, the gap between germline ends came to 17 bases. The CDR3 spans 15 residues. CDR3 residues: CASQNSGLTNQPQHF. The CDR3 coding sequence is TGTGCCAGCCAAAATAGCGGGCTGACCAATCAGCCCCAGCATTTT.

This chain uses TRBV6-5 with TRBJ1-6; no reliable D call. The CDR3 consists of 13 residues. The V end lost 7 bases, the J end lost 10 bases, and 14 bases lay between the germline ends. The germline V gene encodes CDR1 MNHEY and CDR2 SVGAGI. This CDR3 is CASTPHARSPLHF. In nucleotides, the CDR3 is TGTGCCAGCACGCCCCATGCGAGGTCACCCCTCCACTTT.

The gene calls are TRBV2 and TRBJ1-2; 9 nucleotides line up with TRBD1. The ends lost 6 bases at V and 8 bases at J; junction bases unmatched: 7. The CDR3 has 13 amino acids. The V gene's germline CDR1 is SNHLY and CDR2 FYNNEI. The CDR3 loop reads CASSSDRGEGYTF. Written as DNA, the CDR3 is TGTGCCAGCAGCTCGGACAGGGGAGAGGGCTACACCTTC.

The chain couples TRBV27 to TRBJ2-5, with D possibly being TRBD2 (5 bases). The CDR3 totals 12 residues. Per germline, CDR1 MNHEY and CDR2 SMNVEV (reference sequence). Trimming cost V 8 bases and J 3 bases, with 10 bases left between them. The CDR3 DNA follows: TGTGCCAGCGCGGGCGAAGAAGAGACCCAGTACTTC. Its protein is CASAGEEETQYF.

In this sample, this clone turned up once. The V call is TRBV2, the J call TRBJ1-2; no firm D call. The length of the CDR3 is 13 residues. Per germline, CDR1 SNHLY and CDR2 FYNNEI. V was cut by 1 base and J by 4 bases, with 7 bases left in between. CDR3 sequence (DNA): TGTGCCAGCAGTGAAGGGAACAGCTATGGCTACACCTTC. Protein sequence: CASSEGNSYGYTF.

The chain is built from TRBV30 and TRBJ1-5; TRBD1 matches at 8 bases. CDR3 size: 15 residues. Germline CDR1 reads GTSNPN; CDR2 reads SVGIG (reference sequence). V gave up 2 bases and J gave up 1 base; unmatched junction bases: 4. CDR3 sequence: CAWSLGQVSNQPQHF. CDR3 DNA sequence: TGTGCCTGGAGTCTGGGACAGGTGAGCAATCAGCCCCAGCATTTT.

The chain is built from TRBV10-3 and TRBJ2-7, with 9 nucleotides matching TRBD1. Germline V CDR1 and CDR2: ENHRY, SYGVKD. The J segment lost 4 bases and the V segment lost 8 bases, leaving 9 bases of the junction unmatched. The CDR3 is 14 amino acids. In DNA, the CDR3 is TGTGCCATCGGGACAGGGAGGGGTGGGTACGAGCAGTACTTC. Amino acids: CAIGTGRGGYEQYF.

The chain combines TRBV6-4 with TRBJ2-3, with 8 positions matching TRBD2. Trimming took 5 bases from V and 1 from J; bases not matched to a gene: 2. This CDR3 has 14 amino acids. CDR1 and CDR2 from the germline V gene are MRHNA and SNTAGT. The CDR3 region is CASSPGGGTDTQYF. CDR3 nucleotides: TGTGCCAGCAGTCCCGGGGGGGGCACAGATACGCAGTATTTT.

The rearrangement links TRBV5-4 to TRBJ1-2; 7 positions agree with TRBD1. The CDR3 consists of 15 residues. Losses at the gene ends were 1 base for V and 2 bases for J; bases not matched to a gene: 5. CDR1 is SGHNT, CDR2 YYREEE, per germline (reference sequence). DNA of the CDR3: TGTGCCAGCAGCTTGAGGGTGGGACAGAACTATGGCTACACCTTC. Amino acid sequence: CASSLRVGQNYGYTF.

The rearrangement uses TRBV30 and TRBJ1-4, with D possibly TRBD1 on 6 matching bases. V lost 4 bases to trimming and J lost 8 bases, with 14 bases between them. There are 13 residues in the CDR3. The germline V gene has CDR1 GTSNPN and CDR2 SVGIG (reference sequence). The DNA for the CDR3 is TGTGCCTGGAATGGGGGCGCAGGGGAAAAACTGTTTTTT. This encodes CAWNGGAGEKLFF.

This clone has only a few counts. The J gene is TRBJ1-1, the V gene TRBV5-4; the match to TRBD1 covers 12 bases. This CDR3 contains 16 residues. J lost 3 bases, V lost 4 bases, and 7 bases had no gene match. Germline assignment: CDR1 SGHNT and CDR2 YYREEE (reference sequence). CDR3 in amino acids: CASSPGTGGVDTEAFF. DNA for the CDR3: TGTGCCAGCAGCCCCGGGACAGGGGGCGTCGACACTGAAGCTTTCTTT.

This clone was counted once. This rearrangement joins TRBV29-1 to TRBJ2-3; 7 bases align to TRBD1. The germline V gene has CDR1 SQVTM and CDR2 ANQGSEA. Germline trimming cut 3 bases from V and 2 bases from J; bases unmatched to any gene: 8. CDR3 length: 15 amino acids. The CDR3 sequence: CSVDYTGAATDTQYF. The CDR3 nucleotides are TGCAGCGTTGACTATACAGGGGCCGCCACAGATACGCAGTATTTT.

The rearrangement joins TRBV2 to TRBJ1-6; possible D gene TRBD1, 6 bases. The germline gives CDR1 SNHLY, CDR2 FYNNEI. V was shortened by 0 bases and J by 10 bases, with 10 bases between the two germline ends. The CDR3 totals 14 residues. CDR3: CASSEARGFSPLHF. CDR3 sequence (DNA): TGTGCCAGCAGTGAAGCCAGGGGCTTCTCACCCCTCCACTTT.

The chain carries TRBV30 and TRBJ1-6, with 7 bases matching TRBD1. Germline trimming cut 0 bases from V and 8 bases from J; bases unmatched to any gene: 7. CDR1 is GTSNPN, CDR2 SVGIG, per germline (reference sequence). This CDR3 has 15 residues. CDR3 DNA sequence: TGTGCCTGGAGTGTAATAGGGGGCGCGGATTCACCCCTCCACTTT. It codes for CAWSVIGGADSPLHF.

This clone was observed once. The chain combines TRBV10-3 with TRBJ2-3; D may be TRBD2 (7 bases). The CDR3 runs 13 residues. V was trimmed by 6 bases and J by 5 bases, leaving 12 bases between them. CDR1 and CDR2 from the germline V gene are ENHRY and SYGVKD. For the CDR3, the DNA is TGTGCCATCAGCGGGGGGCCTGTAGATACGCAGTATTTT. As protein: CAISGGPVDTQYF.

The rearrangement joins TRBV19 to TRBJ2-1; D call uncertain. V gave up 3 bases and J gave up 7 bases, with 13 bases separating them. The germline CDR1 and CDR2 sequences are LNHDA and SQIVND (reference sequence). The CDR3 has 14 amino acids. CDR3 sequence reads: CASSILVSQNEQFF. In nucleotides, the CDR3 is TGTGCCAGTAGTATTCTAGTTTCCCAAAATGAGCAGTTCTTC.

This clone was seen more than once but under ten times. The rearrangement joins TRBV19 to TRBJ2-3; TRBD2 agrees at 8 bases. The CDR3 contains 15 residues. The trim removed 2 bases at V and 6 bases at J, leaving 7 bases unmatched. The V gene's germline CDR1 is LNHDA and CDR2 SQIVND (reference sequence). The CDR3 protein is CASSIKGLVGDTQYF. The CDR3 DNA follows: TGTGCCAGTAGTATAAAGGGACTAGTTGGTGATACGCAGTATTTT.

Of note for this clone: One end of the junction is discordant with germline, which a read error may explain. The chain uses TRBV4-2 and TRBJ1-1; no clear D. The CDR3 spans 16 residues. Germline V lookup: CDR1 LGHNA, CDR2 YNFKEQ. CDR3 region: CASSQRQALRNPEAFF. The CDR3 coding sequence is TGTGCCAGCAGCCAACGGCAGGCCCTTCGGAACCCTGAAGCTTTCTTT.

The chain employs TRBV30 and TRBJ2-2; TRBD1 matches at 10 bases. This CDR3 has 15 amino acids. J lost 7 bases, V lost 5 bases, and 10 bases had no gene match. Germline V gene sequence: CDR1 GTSNPN, CDR2 SVGIG (reference sequence). Here the CDR3 reads CAWGDRGRVGGELFF. CDR3 nucleotides: TGTGCCTGGGGCGACAGGGGGCGGGTAGGCGGGGAGCTGTTTTTT.

As regards this clone: One base away lies a much larger clone, so this may be a sequencing read error. The V and J genes are TRBV12-3 or TRBV12-4 and TRBJ1-1; D possibly corresponds to TRBD1 (6 bases). The V gene lost 2 bases and the J gene lost 4 bases, with 8 bases spanning the gap. CDR3 size: 13 residues. CDR3 nucleotide sequence: TGTGCCAGCAGTTTAACAGGGACCACTGAAGCTTTCTTT. It is translated as CASSLTGTTEAFF.

The J gene is TRBJ1-4, the V gene TRBV5-1; D is ambiguous. Germline values: CDR1 SGHRS, CDR2 YFSETQ. The CDR3 has 15 residues. V dropped 1 base and J dropped 0 bases, with 7 bases sitting between them. CDR3 region: CASSLSTSTNEKLFF. The CDR3 region has the DNA TGCGCCAGCAGCTTGTCGACATCAACTAATGAAAAACTGTTTTTT.

This clone came up once. The V gene is TRBV5-1, the J gene TRBJ1-6; TRBD1 matches at 7 bases. Germline V lookup: CDR1 SGHRS, CDR2 YFSETQ. The CDR3 loop spans 18 amino acids. Unmatched junction bases numbered 14, after V lost 1 base and J lost 7 bases. The CDR3 sequence is CASSLLEIQGSGNSPLHF. In nucleotides, the CDR3 is TGCGCCAGCAGCTTGTTGGAAATACAGGGGTCGGGCAATTCACCCCTCCACTTT.